This TCR beta chain was observed in a study of graft-versus-host responses after intestinal transplantation. Turning to the study itself: Every transplant recipient was induced with anti-thymocyte globulin, then maintained on tacrolimus and steroids for 2 to 4 years.

TCRdb keeps only in-frame clones here, not all; method: immunoSEQ multiplex PCR. The data contain 80,000 to 100,000 clones, about nine tenths of them singletons. As regards this clone: Antigen unknown.

Study-level findings and limits: HvG clone declines early post-transplant were associated with peak circulating GvH levels. Across patients carrying graft-donor T cell macrochimerism, allografts held high graft-versus-host to host-versus-graft clonal ratios.

The CDR3 loop spans 14 amino acids. CDR1 and CDR2 from the germline V gene are SGDLS and YYNGEE. The V and J ends lost 6 bases and 6 bases, in that order; junction bases with no gene match: 9. Sequenced material: unstimulated CD4+ T cells sorted from spleen or lymph node cells, taken before transplant. The gene calls are TRBV9 and TRBJ2-7, with 10 bases lining up with TRBD1. This receptor was identified in a human donor who was the organ donor for an intestinal transplant. The CDR3, as DNA: TGTGCCAGCAAGGCGGGGACAGGGGCTGGCGAGCAGTACTTC. Translating gives CASKAGTGAGEQYF.